Listed here are 26 T cell receptor beta chains from one sample, sequenced in a study of tumor and adjacent non-tumor tissue in lung cancer. This sample's RNA came from whole unsorted tissue. Three rounds of nested PCR, following a modified ARM-PCR protocol, produced the TCRbeta library. MiXCR was run by TCRdb on the multiplex PCR reads, yielding one entry per CDR3 protein. The top ten clones hold about 40% of a sample with approximately 120,000 distinct CDR3 sequences, 75% of them seen once. The sequencing input was lung tumor tissue. The receptor source for this set is a woman between 55 and 75 years old with non-small cell lung cancer.

Of note for this clonotype: A read error may be the cause here, since a much bigger clone is one base away. The chain links TRBV6-5 to TRBJ1-2, with D unresolved. V was clipped by 7 bases and J by 2 bases, with 11 bases between them. This CDR3 is 13 amino acids long. Germline-derived CDR1 and CDR2 are MNHEY and SVGAGI. In DNA form, the CDR3 reads TGTGCCAGCACACTAGGACTGAACTATGGCTACACCTTC. Its protein is CASTLGLNYGYTF.

The chain uses TRBV28 and TRBJ2-1; no clear D. This CDR3 spans 13 amino acids. CDR1 MDHEN and CDR2 SYDVKM come from the germline V gene. V lost 5 bases, J lost 10 bases, and 15 bases lay in between. CDR3 in DNA: TGTGCCAGCAGTCCACTATTATCCCGGGAGCAGTTCTTC. Translated, it gives CASSPLLSREQFF.

Remarks on this clonotype: This could be a read error, since a much larger clone is one nucleotide away. This sequence joins TRBV4-1 and TRBJ2-1, with TRBD2 identical over 11 bases. The ends lost 3 bases at V and 10 bases at J; junction bases unmatched: 8. This CDR3 has 15 residues. The germline V gene encodes CDR1 MGHRA and CDR2 YSYEKL. The CDR3 sequence: CASSHGTSGEKEQFF. The DNA of the CDR3 is TGCGCCAGCAGCCACGGGACTAGCGGAGAGAAAGAGCAGTTCTTC.

Note on this clonotype: Since a much larger clone is just one base distant, this may be a read error. V is TRBV4-3 and J is TRBJ2-7; D not certain. The CDR3 has 14 amino acids. Germline CDR1 reads LGHNA; CDR2 reads YSLEER. CDR3 in amino acids: CVSSQEMVLPEQYF. The CDR3 nucleotides read TGCGTCAGCAGCCAAGAAATGGTTCTTCCAGAGCAGTACTTC.

This chain links TRBV20-1 with TRBJ2-7; no reliable D call. The V end was cut by 8 bases, the J end by 1 base, with 21 bases between. Germline V gene lookup returns CDR1 DFQATT and CDR2 SNEGSKA (reference sequence). The CDR3 spans 15 residues. CDR3: CSTGLPEGLSYEQYF. In DNA, the CDR3 is TGCAGTACTGGGTTACCGGAAGGCCTTTCCTACGAGCAGTACTTC.

Regarding this clonotype: At one boundary the junction diverges from the germline segment, which might be a read error. The V gene is TRBV11-2, the J gene TRBJ1-3; D perhaps matches TRBD1 (5 bases). CDR1 SGHAT and CDR2 FQNNGV come from the germline V gene. The CDR3 loop spans 15 amino acids. The DNA for the CDR3 is TGTACCAGCAGGGAGGCAGTCAGCTCTGGAAACACCGTAAATTTT. This sequence encodes CTSREAVSSGNTVNF.

This clonotype showed up just once. The junction differs from germline at one of its ends, possibly a read error. The J gene is TRBJ2-6, the V gene TRBV4-3, with D uncertain. Looked up from germline, CDR1 is LGHNA and CDR2 is YSLEER. This CDR3 is 17 amino acids long. The CDR3 protein is CASSRHKASSGANVLTF. The DNA for the CDR3 is TGCGCTAGCAGCAGACACAAAGCGAGCTCTGGGGCCAACGTCCTGACTTTC.

This clonotype was seen many times. A read error may be the cause here, since a much bigger clone is one base away. The chain is built from TRBV20-1 and TRBJ2-3; the match to TRBD2 covers 7 bases. The CDR3 sequence is 13 residues long. V was clipped by 8 bases and J by 0 bases; unmatched bases: 5. CDR1 and CDR2 (germline): DFQATT, SNEGSKA (reference sequence). The DNA for the CDR3 is TGCAGTACCCCAGCGGGAAGCACAGATACGCAGTATTTT. Amino acid sequence: CSTPAGSTDTQYF.

Only one count was recorded for this clonotype. The junction and the germline gene differ at one end; a read error may be behind it. V usage is TRBV15 and J usage is TRBJ2-5, with 12 bases that match TRBD2. CDR1 and CDR2 from the germline V gene are LNHNV and YYDKDF (reference sequence). CDR3 size: 19 residues. The CDR3 coding sequence is TGTGTCACCAGCAAACTAGCGGGGGGCACCATTAGCAGACAAGAGACCCAGTACTTC. Translated: CVTSKLAGGTISRQETQYF.

This clonotype has at least ten counts. The genes are TRBV4-3 and TRBJ1-1, with 10 bases aligning to TRBD1. Germline CDR1 reads LGHNA; CDR2 reads YSLEER. Trimming at V came to 4 bases and at J to 5 bases, leaving 7 bases not matched to a gene. The length of the CDR3 is 15 residues. For the CDR3, the DNA is TGCGCCAGCAGCCGCACCGGGACAGGGGAAACTGAAGCTTTCTTT. Its protein product is CASSRTGTGETEAFF.

The chain carries TRBV30 and TRBJ1-3, with D unclear. The CDR3 sequence is 15 residues long. V shed 2 bases and J shed 3 bases, with 14 bases lying between them. The germline V gene encodes CDR1 GTSNPN and CDR2 SVGIG (reference sequence). The CDR3 loop is CAWSIGVEYGNTIYF. Here the CDR3 DNA reads TGTGCCTGGAGTATCGGAGTGGAGTATGGAAACACCATATATTTT.

With regard to this clonotype: No conserved phenylalanine or tryptophan ends this CDR3, so it is likely a read error. The J gene is TRBJ1-5, the V gene TRBV6-5; no reliable D call. Germline-derived CDR1 and CDR2 are MNHEY and SVGAGI. The length of the CDR3 is 13 residues. DNA of the CDR3: TGTGCCACCAGTTACGCAATGGGACAGCCCCAGCATTCT. It specifies CATSYAMGQPQHS.

The chain has TRBV6-2 or TRBV6-3 and TRBJ2-3; 7 bases line up with TRBD2. The CDR3 is made up of 17 amino acids. Germline CDR1 MNHEY, CDR2 SVGEGT. The CDR3 DNA sequence: TGTGCTGGCAGTTACCGTCTAGCGGTCGGACGAACAGATACGCAGTATTTT. It specifies CAGSYRLAVGRTDTQYF.

This clonotype was detected only once. The CDR3 does not end in the conserved phenylalanine or tryptophan, so this is likely a read error. This chain connects TRBV6-5 to TRBJ2-5; D is uncertain. The CDR3 totals 14 residues. In germline, CDR1 is MNHEY, CDR2 SVGAGI. Deletions cut 8 bases from V and 3 bases from J, with 16 bases between. The CDR3 is CASGAQGEEETQYL. The CDR3 coding sequence is TGTGCCAGCGGTGCCCAAGGAGAGGAAGAGACCCAGTACTTG.

As regards this clonotype: The missing conserved phenylalanine or tryptophan at the end of this CDR3 makes a read error likely. It is unclear where the CDR3 begins or ends on the DNA, so no DNA is shown, and the CDR3 is as TCRdb lists it. V is TRBV28 and J is TRBJ2-1; TRBD1 is the table's D call and was not checked against the DNA. Germline V gene sequence: CDR1 MDHEN, CDR2 SYDVKM. The CDR3 sequence runs 16 residues, both termini included. The CDR3 sequence is CATWGQGESSYNEQFI.

The DNA for the CDR3 is TGTGCCAGGAGGTTCACAGGGACCAGTGGAGAGACCCAGTACTTC. Residues: CARRFTGTSGETQYF. This chain connects TRBV5-6 to TRBJ2-5; possible D gene TRBD1, 6 bases. The CDR3 has 15 residues. Germline V lookup: CDR1 SGHDT, CDR2 YYEEEE. Trimming took 8 bases from V and 4 from J, leaving 21 bases between them.

J is TRBJ1-5 and V is TRBV7-9; no clear D. The CDR3 runs to 17 residues. Germline CDR1 SEHNR, CDR2 FQNEAQ (reference sequence). V lost 5 bases and J 10 bases, leaving 27 bases between the germline ends. The CDR3, as DNA: TGTGCCAGCAGCGGGGATTCCGGGCCTCGAGCGCGTCAACCCCAGCATTTT. Its translation: CASSGDSGPRARQPQHF.

The chain recombines TRBV28 with TRBJ2-7, with unresolved D. CDR3 length: 14 residues. CDR1 and CDR2 from the germline V gene are MDHEN and SYDVKM. V lost 5 bases and J lost 5, with 16 bases in between. CDR3 region: CASSTPRSEDEQYF. CDR3 sequence (DNA): TGTGCCAGCAGTACCCCGCGGTCAGAGGACGAGCAGTACTTC.

This clonotype was seen just once. V and J are TRBV7-9 and TRBJ2-5; perhaps TRBD1 as D (6 bases). CDR3 size: 13 residues. V dropped 7 bases and J dropped 1 base, with 10 bases sitting between them. Germline lookup yields CDR1 SEHNR and CDR2 FQNEAQ (reference sequence). The CDR3 sequence: CASNTGCQETQYF. CDR3 sequence (DNA): TGTGCCAGCAATACAGGGTGCCAAGAGACCCAGTACTTC.

V is TRBV11-2 and J is TRBJ1-6; 9 bases match TRBD1. Trimming cost V 1 base and J 11 bases; bases outside gene matches: 12. CDR3 length equals 17 residues. Per the germline V gene, CDR1 is SGHAT and CDR2 is FQNNGV. CDR3: CASSLAGTGTMRTPLHF. As DNA, the CDR3 is TGTGCCAGCAGCTTAGCCGGGACAGGGACAATGCGTACACCCCTCCACTTT.

On this clonotype itself: The junction does not match germline at one end; this may be a read error. The V call is TRBV20-1, the J call TRBJ1-1; possibly TRBD1 for D (5 bases). Germline CDR1 DFQATT, CDR2 SNEGSKA (reference sequence). This CDR3 has 14 residues. The CDR3 DNA reads as TGCAATGCTACCCTAGCCCCGGACGACAGTGAAGCTTTCTTT. Protein sequence: CNATLAPDDSEAFF.

On this clonotype itself: Relative to the germline gene, one junction end is altered; a read error may explain this. The J gene is TRBJ1-2, the V gene TRBV10-2; D may be TRBD1 (5 bases). The CDR3 extends over 17 amino acids. Germline V gene data show CDR1 as WSHSY and CDR2 as SAAADI. CDR3 in DNA: TGCGCCACCAGTGGGGCCCAAGCGGGAGGGACTAACTATGGCTACACCTTC. It is translated as CATSGAQAGGTNYGYTF.

The chain has TRBV11-2 and TRBJ2-7, with D possibly TRBD1 on 6 matching bases. Trimming took off 10 bases at V and 6 bases at J, with 22 bases between the two ends. CDR1 is SGHAT, CDR2 FQNNGV, per germline. This CDR3 comprises 14 residues. This chain's CDR3 is CANRLSTGTTEQYF. In nucleotides, the CDR3 is TGTGCCAACAGGTTATCCACCGGGACAACCGAGCAGTACTTC.

With respect to this clonotype: The junction differs from germline at one of its ends, possibly a read error. The CDR3 DNA reads as TGTGCCAGCAGCCAACAGACAGGGGTTAATGAAGCTCTCTTT. Its translation is CASSQQTGVNEALF. The V call is TRBV7-8, the J call TRBJ1-1, with 8 positions matching TRBD1. The CDR3 contains 14 residues. CDR1 and CDR2 from the germline V gene are SGHVS and FQNEAQ.

This clonotype was seen only once. At one boundary the junction diverges from the germline segment, which might be a read error. The chain employs TRBV30 and TRBJ2-7, with 9 positions matching TRBD1. Looked up from germline, CDR1 is GTSNPN and CDR2 is SVGIG (reference sequence). The CDR3 totals 14 residues. In DNA form, the CDR3 reads TGTGCCTGGAGCGCCGGACAGGGGAACTTCGATCAGTATTTC. This encodes CAWSAGQGNFDQYF.

For this clonotype: One end of the junction varies from germline; a read error may be responsible. The chain has TRBV5-5 and TRBJ1-5; D not resolved. Looked up from germline, CDR1 is SGHKS and CDR2 is YYEKEE (reference sequence). The CDR3 is made up of 20 amino acids. The CDR3, as DNA: TGTGCCTGCAGCTTGAAATTTAGGCCCGTGGCATCTGGCGGCAATCAGCCCCAGCATTTT. Translation: CACSLKFRPVASGGNQPQHF. Combining the CDR3 with reference TRBV5-5 and TRBJ1-5 gives the whole variable domain DAGVTQSPTHLIKTRGQQVTLRCSPISGHKSVSWYQQVLGQGPQFIFQYYEKEERGRGNFPDRFSARQFPNYSSELNVNALLLGDSALYLCACSLKFRPVASGGNQPQHFGDGTRLSIL.